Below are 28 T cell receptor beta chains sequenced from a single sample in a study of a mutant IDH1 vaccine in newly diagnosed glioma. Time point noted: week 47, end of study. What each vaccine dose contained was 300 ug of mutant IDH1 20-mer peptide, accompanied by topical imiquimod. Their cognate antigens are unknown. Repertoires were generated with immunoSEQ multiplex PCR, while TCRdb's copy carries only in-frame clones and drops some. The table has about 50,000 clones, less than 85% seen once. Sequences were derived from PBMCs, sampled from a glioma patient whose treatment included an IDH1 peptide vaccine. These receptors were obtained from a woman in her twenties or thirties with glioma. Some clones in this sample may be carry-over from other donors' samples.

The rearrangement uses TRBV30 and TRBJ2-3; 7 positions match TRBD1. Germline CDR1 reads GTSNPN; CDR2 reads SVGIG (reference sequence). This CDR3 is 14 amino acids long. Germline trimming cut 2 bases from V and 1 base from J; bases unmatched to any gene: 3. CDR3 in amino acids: CAWSLTGGTDTQYF. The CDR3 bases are TGTGCCTGGAGTCTAACAGGGGGCACAGATACGCAGTATTTT. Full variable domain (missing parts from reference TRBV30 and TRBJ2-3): SQTIHQWPATLVQPVGSPLSLECTVEGTSNPNLYWYRQAAGRGLQLLFYSVGIGQISSEVPQNLSASRPQDRQFILSSKKLLLSDSGFYLCAWSLTGGTDTQYFGPGTRLTVL.

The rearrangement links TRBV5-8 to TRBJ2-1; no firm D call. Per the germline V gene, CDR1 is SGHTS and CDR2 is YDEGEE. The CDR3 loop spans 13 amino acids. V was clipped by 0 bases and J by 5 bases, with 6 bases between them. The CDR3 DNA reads TGTGCCAGCAGCTTGGCCCGGAACAATGAGCAGTTCTTC. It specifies CASSLARNNEQFF.

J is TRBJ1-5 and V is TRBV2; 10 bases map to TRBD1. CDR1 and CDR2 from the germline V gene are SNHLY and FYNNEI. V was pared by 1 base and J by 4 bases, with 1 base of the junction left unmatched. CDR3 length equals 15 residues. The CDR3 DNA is TGTGCCAGCAGTGAAGGGGGACAGGGGAATCAGCCCCAGCATTTT. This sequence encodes CASSEGGQGNQPQHF.

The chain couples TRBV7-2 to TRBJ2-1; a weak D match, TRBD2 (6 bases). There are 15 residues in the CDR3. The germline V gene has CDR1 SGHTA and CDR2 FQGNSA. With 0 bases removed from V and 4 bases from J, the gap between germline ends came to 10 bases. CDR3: CASSLAEGNYNEQFF. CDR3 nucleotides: TGTGCCAGCAGCTTAGCGGAGGGAAATTACAATGAGCAGTTCTTC.

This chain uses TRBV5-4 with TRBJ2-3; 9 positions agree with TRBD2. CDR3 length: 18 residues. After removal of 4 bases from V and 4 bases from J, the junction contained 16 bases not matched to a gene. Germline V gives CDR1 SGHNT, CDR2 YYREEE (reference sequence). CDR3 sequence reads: CASSGGGSSGRKADTQYF. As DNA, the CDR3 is TGTGCCAGCAGCGGGGGGGGGAGTAGCGGGAGAAAGGCAGATACGCAGTATTTT.

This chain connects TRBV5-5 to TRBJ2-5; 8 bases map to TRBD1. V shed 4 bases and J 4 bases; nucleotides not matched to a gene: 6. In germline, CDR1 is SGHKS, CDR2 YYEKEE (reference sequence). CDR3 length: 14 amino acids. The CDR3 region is CASSPRTGPETQYF. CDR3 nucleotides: TGTGCCAGCAGCCCGCGGACAGGGCCAGAGACCCAGTACTTC. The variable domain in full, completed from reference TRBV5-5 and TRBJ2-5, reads DAGVTQSPTHLIKTRGQQVTLRCSPISGHKSVSWYQQVLGQGPQFIFQYYEKEERGRGNFPDRFSARQFPNYSSELNVNALLLGDSALYLCASSPRTGPETQYFGPGTRLLVL.

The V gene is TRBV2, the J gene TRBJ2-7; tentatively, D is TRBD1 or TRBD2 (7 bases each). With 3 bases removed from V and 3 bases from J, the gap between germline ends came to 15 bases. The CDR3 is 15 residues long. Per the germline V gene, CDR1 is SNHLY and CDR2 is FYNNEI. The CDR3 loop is CASSDPDREGYEQYF. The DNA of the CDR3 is TGTGCCAGCAGTGACCCCGACAGGGAGGGCTACGAGCAGTACTTC. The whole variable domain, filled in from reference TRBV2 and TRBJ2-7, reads EPEVTQTPSHQVTQMGQEVILRCVPISNHLYFYWYRQILGQKVEFLVSFYNNEISEKSEIFDDQFSVERPDGSNFTLKIRSTKLEDSAMYFCASSDPDREGYEQYFGPGTRLTVT.

The CDR3 sequence is CASSPQDGNEQYF. The CDR3, as DNA: TGTGCCAGCTCACCACAGGACGGAAACGAGCAGTACTTC. This chain links TRBV18 with TRBJ2-7; D unresolved. Looked up from germline, CDR1 is KGHSH and CDR2 is LQKENI. This CDR3 has 13 residues. Between the trimmed V and J ends, which lost 1 base and 5 bases, there was a span of 9 bases.

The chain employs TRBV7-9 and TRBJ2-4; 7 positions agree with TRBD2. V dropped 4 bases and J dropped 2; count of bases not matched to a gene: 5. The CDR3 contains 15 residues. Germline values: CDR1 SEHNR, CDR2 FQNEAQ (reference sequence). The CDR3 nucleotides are TGTGCCAGCAGCTCCAATAGCGGGCCCAAAAACATTCAGTACTTC. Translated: CASSSNSGPKNIQYF.

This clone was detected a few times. As DNA, the CDR3 is TGTGCCAGCAGCTTCAGCGGGAGGGCCTTCACCGGGGAGCTGTTTTTT. It is translated as CASSFSGRAFTGELFF. The chain has TRBV7-2 and TRBJ2-2; 10 bases line up with TRBD2. Trimming took 3 bases from V and 4 from J; bases not matched to a gene: 5. Germline values: CDR1 SGHTA, CDR2 FQGNSA. There are 16 residues in the CDR3.

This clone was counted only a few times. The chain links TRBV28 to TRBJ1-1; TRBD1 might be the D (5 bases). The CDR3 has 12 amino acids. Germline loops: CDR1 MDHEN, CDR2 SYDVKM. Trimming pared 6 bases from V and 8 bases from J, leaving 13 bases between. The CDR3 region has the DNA TGTGCCAGCAGACCACCACAGGTGGAAGCTTTCTTT. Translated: CASRPPQVEAFF. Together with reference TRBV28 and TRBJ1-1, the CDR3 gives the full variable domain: DVKVTQSSRYLVKRTGEKVFLECVQDMDHENMFWYRQDPGLGLRLIYFSYDVKMKEKGDIPEGYSVSREKKERFSLILESASTNQTSMYLCASRPPQVEAFFGQGTRLTVV.

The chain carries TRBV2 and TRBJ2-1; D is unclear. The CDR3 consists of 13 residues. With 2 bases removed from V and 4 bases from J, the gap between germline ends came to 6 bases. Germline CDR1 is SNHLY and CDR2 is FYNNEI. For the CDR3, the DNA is TGTGCCAGCAGTGAAAATTCATACAATGAGCAGTTCTTC. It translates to CASSENSYNEQFF.

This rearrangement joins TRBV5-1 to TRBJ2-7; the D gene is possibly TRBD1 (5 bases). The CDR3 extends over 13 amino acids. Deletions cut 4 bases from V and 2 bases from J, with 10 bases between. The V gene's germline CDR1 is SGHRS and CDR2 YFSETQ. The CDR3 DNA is TGCGCCAGCAGCCTGGACACCACCTACGAGCAGTACTTC. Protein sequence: CASSLDTTYEQYF.

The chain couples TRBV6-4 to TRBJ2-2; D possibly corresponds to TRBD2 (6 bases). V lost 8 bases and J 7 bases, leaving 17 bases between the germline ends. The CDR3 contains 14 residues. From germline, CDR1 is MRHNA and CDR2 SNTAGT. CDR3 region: CASRRWEANGELFF. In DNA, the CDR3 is TGTGCCAGCCGACGTTGGGAGGCGAACGGGGAGCTGTTTTTT.

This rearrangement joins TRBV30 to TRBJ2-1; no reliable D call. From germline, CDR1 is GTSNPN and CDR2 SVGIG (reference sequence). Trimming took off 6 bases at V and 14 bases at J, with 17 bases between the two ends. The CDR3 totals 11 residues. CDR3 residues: CACRTDLEEFF. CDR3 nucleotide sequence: TGTGCCTGCAGAACGGACCTCGAGGAGTTCTTC. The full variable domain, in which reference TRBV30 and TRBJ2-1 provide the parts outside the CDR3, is SQTIHQWPATLVQPVGSPLSLECTVEGTSNPNLYWYRQAAGRGLQLLFYSVGIGQISSEVPQNLSASRPQDRQFILSSKKLLLSDSGFYLCACRTDLEEFFGPGTRLTVL.

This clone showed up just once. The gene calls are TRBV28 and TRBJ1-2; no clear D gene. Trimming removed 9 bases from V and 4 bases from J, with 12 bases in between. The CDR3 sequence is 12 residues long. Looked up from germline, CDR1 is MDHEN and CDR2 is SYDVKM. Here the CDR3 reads CASATSVYGYTF. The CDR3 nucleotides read TGTGCCAGTGCGACCAGCGTCTATGGCTACACCTTC.

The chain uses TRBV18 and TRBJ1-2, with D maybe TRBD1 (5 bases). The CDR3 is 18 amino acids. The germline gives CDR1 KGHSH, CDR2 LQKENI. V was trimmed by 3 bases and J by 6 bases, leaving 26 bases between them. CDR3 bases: TGTGCCAGCTCACCGCTTAACGGACAAGGGGCCTCCCTGGATGGCTACACCTTC. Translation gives CASSPLNGQGASLDGYTF.

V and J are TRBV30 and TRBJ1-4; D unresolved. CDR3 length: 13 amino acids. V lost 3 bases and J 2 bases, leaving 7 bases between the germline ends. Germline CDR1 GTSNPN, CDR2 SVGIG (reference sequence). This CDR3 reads CAWRRVTNEKLFF. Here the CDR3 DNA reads TGTGCCTGGAGGAGGGTTACTAATGAAAAACTGTTTTTT.

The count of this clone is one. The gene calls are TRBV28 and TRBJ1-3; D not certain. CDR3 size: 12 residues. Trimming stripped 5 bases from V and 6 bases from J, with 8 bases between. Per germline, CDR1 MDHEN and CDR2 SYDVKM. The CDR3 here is CASSEGKNTIYF. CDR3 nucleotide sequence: TGTGCCAGCAGTGAAGGGAAAAACACCATATATTTT.

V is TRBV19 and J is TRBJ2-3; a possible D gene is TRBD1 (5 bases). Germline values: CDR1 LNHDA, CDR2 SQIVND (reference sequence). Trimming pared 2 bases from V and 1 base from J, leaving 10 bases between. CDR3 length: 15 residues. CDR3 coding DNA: TGTGCCAGTAGTATACAGGGAACGGGCACAGATACGCAGTATTTT. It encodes CASSIQGTGTDTQYF. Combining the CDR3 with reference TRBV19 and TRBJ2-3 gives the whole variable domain DGGITQSPKYLFRKEGQNVTLSCEQNLNHDAMYWYRQDPGQGLRLIYYSQIVNDFQKGDIAEGYSVSREKKESFPLTVTSAQKNPTAFYLCASSIQGTGTDTQYFGPGTRLTVL.

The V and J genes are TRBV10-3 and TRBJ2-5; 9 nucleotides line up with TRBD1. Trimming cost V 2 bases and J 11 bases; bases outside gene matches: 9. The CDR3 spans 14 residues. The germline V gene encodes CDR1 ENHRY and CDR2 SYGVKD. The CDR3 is CAISEPGQGSRQYF. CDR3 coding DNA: TGTGCCATCAGTGAGCCGGGACAGGGCTCACGGCAGTACTTC.

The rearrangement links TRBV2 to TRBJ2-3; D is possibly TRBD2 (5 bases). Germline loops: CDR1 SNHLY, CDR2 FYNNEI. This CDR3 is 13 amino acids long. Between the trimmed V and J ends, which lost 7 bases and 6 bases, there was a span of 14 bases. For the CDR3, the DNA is TGTGCCAGCAAGGCGGTAGCGAGGGATACGCAGTATTTT. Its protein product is CASKAVARDTQYF.

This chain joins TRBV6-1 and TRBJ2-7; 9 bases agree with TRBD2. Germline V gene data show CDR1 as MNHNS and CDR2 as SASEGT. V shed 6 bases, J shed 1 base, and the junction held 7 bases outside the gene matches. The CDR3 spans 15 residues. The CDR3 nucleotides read TGTGCCAGCAGGCTAGGACTAGCGAGTTCCTACGAGCAGTACTTC. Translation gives CASRLGLASSYEQYF.

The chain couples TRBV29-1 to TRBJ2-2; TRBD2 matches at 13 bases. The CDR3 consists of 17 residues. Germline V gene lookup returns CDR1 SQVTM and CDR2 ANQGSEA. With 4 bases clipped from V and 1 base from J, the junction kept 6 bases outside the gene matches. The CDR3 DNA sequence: TGCAGCGTTGTGGGGACTAGCGGGAAATTGAACACCGGGGAGCTGTTTTTT. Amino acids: CSVVGTSGKLNTGELFF.

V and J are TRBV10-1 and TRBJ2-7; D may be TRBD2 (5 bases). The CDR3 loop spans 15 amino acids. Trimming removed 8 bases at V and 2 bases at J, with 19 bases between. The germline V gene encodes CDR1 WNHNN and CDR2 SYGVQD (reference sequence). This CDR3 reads CASSLLPSGAYEQYF. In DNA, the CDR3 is TGCGCCAGCTCCCTGCTTCCAAGCGGCGCCTACGAGCAGTACTTC.

The CDR3: CASSLDPTGNYGYTF. The CDR3 DNA sequence: TGTGCCAGCAGCTTGGATCCTACTGGAAACTATGGCTACACCTTC. The genes are TRBV5-4 and TRBJ1-2, with D uncertain. Germline V gene lookup returns CDR1 SGHNT and CDR2 YYREEE (reference sequence). The CDR3 has 15 residues. The ends were cut back, 0 bases at V and 2 bases at J, with 11 bases in the middle.

The CDR3 DNA reads TGTGCCAGCAGCCCAGAGACTAGAGACGAGCAGTACTTC. Residues: CASSPETRDEQYF. V and J are TRBV5-4 and TRBJ2-7, with D possibly matching TRBD2 (6 bases). Germline CDR1 and CDR2: SGHNT and YYREEE (reference sequence). Trimming removed 4 bases from V and 5 bases from J, with 13 bases in between. CDR3 length: 13 residues.

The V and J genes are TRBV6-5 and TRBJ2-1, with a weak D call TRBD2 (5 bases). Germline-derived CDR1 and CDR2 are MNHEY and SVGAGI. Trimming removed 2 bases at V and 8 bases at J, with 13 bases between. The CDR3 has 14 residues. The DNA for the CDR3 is TGTGCCAGCAGTTACGCCAGAGGGTCCGATGAGCAGTTCTTC. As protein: CASSYARGSDEQFF.